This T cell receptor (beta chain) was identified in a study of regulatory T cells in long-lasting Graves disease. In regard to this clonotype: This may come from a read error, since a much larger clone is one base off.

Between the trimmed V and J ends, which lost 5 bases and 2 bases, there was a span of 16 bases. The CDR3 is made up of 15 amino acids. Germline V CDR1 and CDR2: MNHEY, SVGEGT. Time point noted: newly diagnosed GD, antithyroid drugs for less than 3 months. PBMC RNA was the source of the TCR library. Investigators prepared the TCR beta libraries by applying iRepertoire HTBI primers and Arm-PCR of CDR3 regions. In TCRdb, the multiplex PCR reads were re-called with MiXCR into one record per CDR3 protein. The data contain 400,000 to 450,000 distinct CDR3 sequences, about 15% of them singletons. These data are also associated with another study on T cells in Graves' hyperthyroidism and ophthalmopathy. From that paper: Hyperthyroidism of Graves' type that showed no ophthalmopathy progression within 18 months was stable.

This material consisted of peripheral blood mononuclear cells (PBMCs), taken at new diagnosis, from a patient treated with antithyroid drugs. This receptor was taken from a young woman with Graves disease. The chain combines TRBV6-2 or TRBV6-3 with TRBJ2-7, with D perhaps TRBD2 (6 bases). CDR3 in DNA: TGTGCCAGCAGTCCGATGGCGGGGCCAACCTACGAGCAGTACTTC. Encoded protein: CASSPMAGPTYEQYF.